The present T cell receptor beta chain was sequenced within a study of graft-versus-host responses after intestinal transplantation. Overall study: All of the recipients had induction that used anti-thymocyte globulin, then tacrolimus and steroids for 2 to 3 years.

Proliferating CFSE-low CD3+CD4+ and CD3+CD8+ responders were sorted after the reaction. General study points: Some GvH clones were seen earlier in gut or blood, suggesting intestinal origin. The study associated peak circulating GvH clone levels with early post-transplant HvG declines.

Clones were sequenced by immunoSEQ multiplex PCR, and TCRdb holds only the in-frame ones, with some missing. The data show fewer than 25,000 clones, with under 45% seen just once and under 0.8% held by the top ten. This TCR was sampled from a human patient who received an intestinal transplant. The starting material was alloreactive CD4+ T cells from a mixed lymphocyte reaction culture, obtained before intestinal transplant. This sample's subset: CFSE-low proliferating T cells sorted from roughly 6-day pre-transplant mixed lymphocyte reaction (GvH or HvG direction).

CDR3: CASSIFFQGGYEQYF. DNA of the CDR3: TGTGCCAGTAGTATCTTCTTCCAGGGAGGCTACGAGCAGTACTTC. This rearrangement joins TRBV19 to TRBJ2-7, with D tentatively TRBD2 (6 bases). The CDR3 consists of 15 residues. Germline CDR1 and CDR2: LNHDA and SQIVND (reference sequence). The ends were cut back, 3 bases at V and 3 bases at J, with 15 bases in the middle.